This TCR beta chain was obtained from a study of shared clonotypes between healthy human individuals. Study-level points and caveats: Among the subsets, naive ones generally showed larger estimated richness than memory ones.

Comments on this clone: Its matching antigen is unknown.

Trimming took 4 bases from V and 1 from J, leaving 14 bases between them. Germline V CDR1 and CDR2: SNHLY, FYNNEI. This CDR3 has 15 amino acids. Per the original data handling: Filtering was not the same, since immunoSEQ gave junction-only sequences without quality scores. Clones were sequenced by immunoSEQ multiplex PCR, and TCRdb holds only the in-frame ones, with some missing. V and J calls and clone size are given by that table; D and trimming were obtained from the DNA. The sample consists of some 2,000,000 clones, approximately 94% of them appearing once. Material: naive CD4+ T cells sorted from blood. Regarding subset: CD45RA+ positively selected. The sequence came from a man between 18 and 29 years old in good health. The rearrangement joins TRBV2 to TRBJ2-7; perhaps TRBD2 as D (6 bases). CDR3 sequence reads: CASSVRGLSSYEQYF. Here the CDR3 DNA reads TGTGCCAGCAGTGTGCGGGGACTCTCTTCCTACGAGCAGTACTTC.